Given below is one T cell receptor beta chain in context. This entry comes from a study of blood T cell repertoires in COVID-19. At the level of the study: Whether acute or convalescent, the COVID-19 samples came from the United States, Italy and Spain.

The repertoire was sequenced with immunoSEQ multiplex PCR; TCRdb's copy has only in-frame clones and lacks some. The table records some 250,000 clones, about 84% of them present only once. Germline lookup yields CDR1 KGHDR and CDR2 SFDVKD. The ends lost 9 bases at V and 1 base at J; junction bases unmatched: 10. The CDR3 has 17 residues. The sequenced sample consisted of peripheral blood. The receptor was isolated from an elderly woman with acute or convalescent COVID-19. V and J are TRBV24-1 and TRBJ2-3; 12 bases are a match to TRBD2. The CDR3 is CATSGRTSGKGTDTQYF. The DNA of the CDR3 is TGTGCCACCTCCGGAAGGACTAGCGGGAAAGGCACAGATACGCAGTATTTT.